The sequence of this TCR beta chain was determined in a study of Tregs in tolerant kidney transplant recipients (dated by TCRdb to the late 2010s). In the study overall: TCRbeta sequencing was used in the study to identify donor-specific regulatory T cells before combined kidney and bone marrow transplantation, and the identified cells were then tracked after transplant. What the authors observed across the whole study: Because only a small number of patients were included, the study had limitations, and the results will need to be validated in larger populations as well as under other immunosuppression protocols. Expanding Tregs with activated donor B cells appeared to identify the most biologically relevant and donor-specific TCRbeta repertoire. In tolerant patients, the expansion of donor-specific Tregs was greater than global Treg expansion, suggesting that the expansion was antigen-driven rather than nonspecific. Although technical replication error seemed to be minimal, the question of biological reproducibility was not addressed directly. For some patients the PCR primers changed over time, which made it impossible to compare the samples from those patients at the nucleotide level.

As to this clone: The specificity of this receptor is unknown. From the germline J gene comes the end of the CDR3, since the read stops 3 residues before it.

The CDR3 holds 15 amino acids from the cysteine to the phenylalanine. Part of the CDR3 DNA is given, 36 bases translated from base 1. The germline V end is reduced by 6 bases and the J end by 4 bases; junction bases left unmatched: 9. Reading the germline V gene (reference sequence) gives CDR1 PRHDT and CDR2 FYEKMQ. For TCRbeta CDR3 sequencing, genomic DNA from the sorted cells was extracted using the QIAGEN DNeasy Blood and Tissue Kit. Through immunoSEQ, high-throughput TCRbeta CDR3 sequencing was done commercially, including PCR amplification with internal controls and bias correction. In the paper's pipeline: Unique productive TCRbeta sequences were defined by CDR3 nucleotide sequence when primers matched and otherwise by CDR3 amino acid sequence together with Vbeta and Jbeta genes. To correct sorting error, sequences shared between sorted populations at a frequency ratio of 2:1 or less were removed; the rest were assigned to the higher population. A sequence counted as donor-reactive if, in CFSE-low cells, the sequence had a frequency of at least 0.01% and was expanded at least 5-fold compared with unstimulated cells. Jensen-Shannon divergence, calculated on the top 100 TCRbeta sequences ranked by frequency, was used to quantify repertoire divergence. For samples with multiple sequencing runs, sorting error was corrected separately for each run before the runs were pooled. The clones in this table, taken by TCRdb from immuneACCESS, are in-frame only. Not every clone is retained; where verified, under half of the shortfall comes from an unresolved V gene, and the cause of the rest is unknown. V and J calls and clone size are given by that table; D and trimming were obtained from the DNA. This sample's table has entries for about 15,000 clones. 3.5% to 4% of the sample lies in the top ten.

Related donors were used in the transplants with nonmyeloablative bone marrow transplantation, and mixed chimerism was transient in the human trials. Unstimulated Tregs (CD4+CD25+CD127-), CD4+ non-Tregs (CD4+CD25-), CD4 and CD8 cells were FACS-sorted from thawed PBMCs. A few combined kidney and bone marrow transplant recipients from the ITN036ST trial were included as patients, and samples were available only from these trial subjects. Healthy control blood was processed to PBMCs by Ficoll density gradient and cryopreserved, and patient PBMCs were collected before and after transplant. This chain is built from TRBV13 and TRBJ1-3; 7 central nucleotides agree with TRBD1. The sequenced sample was CD4+ T cells from blood (PBMCs), obtained 12 months after the transplant. The source of this sequence is a human patient who received a combined kidney and bone marrow transplant. After a transplant, certain T cells may trace back to the graft donor. For the CDR3, the sequence is CASRHRQGDGNTIYF. CDR3 DNA, as far as it was read: TGTGCCAGCAGACATCGACAGGGAGACGGAAACACC.